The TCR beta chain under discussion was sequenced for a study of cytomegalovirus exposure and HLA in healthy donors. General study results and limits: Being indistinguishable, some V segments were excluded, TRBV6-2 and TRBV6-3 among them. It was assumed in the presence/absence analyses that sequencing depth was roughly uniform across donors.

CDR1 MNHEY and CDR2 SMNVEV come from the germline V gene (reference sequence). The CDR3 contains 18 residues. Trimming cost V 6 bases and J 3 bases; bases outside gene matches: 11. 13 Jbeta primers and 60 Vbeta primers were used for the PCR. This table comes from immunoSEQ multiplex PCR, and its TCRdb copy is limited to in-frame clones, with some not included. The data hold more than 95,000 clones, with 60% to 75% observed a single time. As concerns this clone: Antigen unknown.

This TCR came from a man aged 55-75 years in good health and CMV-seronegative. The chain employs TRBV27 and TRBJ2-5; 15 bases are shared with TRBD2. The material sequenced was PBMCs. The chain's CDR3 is CASSPWTSGRAPKETQYF. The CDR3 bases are TGTGCCAGCAGCCCCTGGACTAGCGGGAGGGCTCCAAAAGAGACCCAGTACTTC.